Below, 5 T cell receptor beta chains from the same sample are listed, as sequenced in a study of beta chain features in type 1 diabetes. Study observations and caveats: TCRB CDR3s were moderately but significantly shorter in Type 1 diabetes patients in all four CD4+ subsets.

The antigens of these receptors remain unknown. Since all of the isolated RNA was reverse transcribed, expressed TCRB transcripts were what got sequenced. Sequencing used immunoSEQ multiplex PCR; TCRdb keeps in-frame clones, though not all of them. The repertoire includes about 130,000 clones, about 10% of them detected once, and 0.65% to 0.75% sits in the top ten. The specimen was central memory CD4+ T cells from blood. These receptors originate from a man aged 25-45 years with type 1 diabetes.

In its sample, this clone was seen a few times. The rearrangement joins TRBV11-2 to TRBJ1-4; no definite D call. This CDR3 has 16 amino acids. The germline V gene has CDR1 SGHAT and CDR2 FQNNGV. V was trimmed by 2 bases and J by 0 bases, leaving 10 bases between them. The CDR3 is CASSLKRSTTNEKLFF. The CDR3 bases are TGTGCCAGCAGCTTAAAGAGGTCAACAACTAATGAAAAACTGTTTTTT.

CDR3 in DNA: TGTGCCAGCTCACCAGGCTCGGAGCAGCCCCAGCATTTT. Its protein is CASSPGSEQPQHF. The chain combines TRBV18 with TRBJ1-5; D unclear. Trimming shortened V by 2 bases and J by 7 bases, and 9 bases separated the two germline ends. Germline assignment: CDR1 KGHSH and CDR2 LQKENI. CDR3 length equals 13 residues.

This clone was detected only a few times. The V gene is TRBV7-9, the J gene TRBJ2-7, with D possibly TRBD1 on 6 matching bases. The J call is doubtful: the DNA matches TRBJ2-5 better. The germline V gene encodes CDR1 SEHNR and CDR2 FQNEAQ (reference sequence). The CDR3 covers 12 residues. The CDR3 sequence: CASSLADRTQYF. The CDR3 DNA reads as TGTGCCAGCAGCTTAGCGGACAGGACCCAGTACTTC.

The V gene is TRBV29-1, the J gene TRBJ2-5; 13 positions agree with TRBD2. Germline-derived CDR1 and CDR2 are SQVTM and ANQGSEA. The V gene end was trimmed by 7 bases and the J gene end by 4 bases; junction bases not matched to a gene: 18. CDR3 length equals 18 residues. The CDR3 sequence: CSASRTSGSLLQGETQYF. CDR3 coding DNA: TGCAGCGCTTCTAGGACTAGCGGGAGCCTCCTCCAAGGAGAGACCCAGTACTTC.

This clone was found a few times. The rearrangement uses TRBV6-5 and TRBJ2-7; weak D call: TRBD2 (5 bases). The CDR3 consists of 14 residues. V lost 2 bases and J 6 bases, leaving 14 bases between the germline ends. Germline CDR1 MNHEY, CDR2 SVGAGI. Written as DNA, the CDR3 is TGTGCCAGCAGTTACCAAATCGGAGGTAGCGAGCAGTACTTC. Its translation is CASSYQIGGSEQYF.